These 7 T cell receptor beta chains were all obtained from the same sample, sequenced in a study of cytomegalovirus exposure and HLA in healthy donors. The PCR ran on 60 Vbeta and 13 Jbeta primers. Produced via immunoSEQ multiplex PCR; TCRdb's table is partial and in-frame only. The table includes about 200,000 clones, 60% to 80% detected once. Source material: PBMCs. These receptor sequences come from a woman in her thirties in good health and CMV-seronegative.

The genes are TRBV9 and TRBJ2-1, with D possibly being TRBD2 (6 bases). This CDR3 is built from 15 residues. V lost 0 bases to trimming and J lost 2 bases, with 9 bases between them. Germline lookup yields CDR1 SGDLS and CDR2 YYNGEE. CDR3 nucleotides: TGTGCCAGCAGCGTAGGGGCTAGCGCCTACAATGAGCAGTTCTTC. Translation gives CASSVGASAYNEQFF.

CDR3 in amino acids: CAISELAGEGEQFF. In nucleotides, the CDR3 is TGTGCCATCAGTGAATTAGCGGGAGAGGGTGAGCAGTTCTTC. The chain is built from TRBV10-3 and TRBJ2-1; 9 bases match TRBD2. Germline CDR1 is ENHRY and CDR2 is SYGVKD. V lost 3 bases to trimming and J lost 9 bases; unmatched junction nucleotides: 6. The CDR3 length is 14 residues.

This clone appeared once. The gene calls are TRBV5-4 and TRBJ2-2; D possibly corresponds to TRBD1 (5 bases). V was trimmed by 3 bases and J by 6 bases, leaving 15 bases between them. The CDR3 spans 15 residues. Germline loops: CDR1 SGHNT, CDR2 YYREEE (reference sequence). The CDR3: CASSSLDDSAGELFF. The CDR3 nucleotides are TGTGCCAGCAGCTCCTTGGACGACAGTGCCGGGGAGCTGTTTTTT. The whole variable domain, filled in from reference TRBV5-4 and TRBJ2-2, reads ETGVTQSPTHLIKTRGQQVTLRCSSQSGHNTVSWYQQALGQGPQFIFQYYREEENGRGNFPPRFSGLQFPNYSSELNVNALELDDSALYLCASSSLDDSAGELFFGEGSRLTVL.

The rearrangement links TRBV6-5 to TRBJ2-7; D is ambiguous. From germline, CDR1 is MNHEY and CDR2 SVGAGI. This CDR3 has 13 residues. Trimming shortened V by 2 bases and J by 3 bases, and 8 bases separated the two germline ends. The CDR3 sequence: CASSYGPLYEQYF. The CDR3 DNA is TGTGCCAGCAGTTACGGGCCCCTCTACGAGCAGTACTTC.

This chain joins TRBV10-3 and TRBJ2-7; 12 positions agree with TRBD2. Germline trimming cut 6 bases from V and 2 bases from J; bases unmatched to any gene: 2. CDR3 size: 14 residues. The germline CDR1 and CDR2 sequences are ENHRY and SYGVKD. CDR3 region: CAIRRLAGAYEQYF. The CDR3, as DNA: TGTGCCATCAGACGACTAGCGGGGGCCTACGAGCAGTACTTC.

CDR3 bases: TGCGCCAGCAGCGAATACAGGGGTGGGACTGAAGCTTTCTTT. Residues: CASSEYRGGTEAFF. The chain uses TRBV10-1 and TRBJ1-1, with 7 positions matching TRBD1. Looked up from germline, CDR1 is WNHNN and CDR2 is SYGVQD (reference sequence). The J segment lost 5 bases and the V segment lost 6 bases, leaving 9 bases of the junction unmatched. The CDR3 extends over 14 amino acids.

This clone was seen many times. The same CDR3 is also encoded by other DNA sequences in this sample. The CDR3 DNA is TGTGCCAGCAGGCGGGACAGCAATCAGCCCCAGCATTTT. This codes for CASRRDSNQPQHF. The genes are TRBV2 and TRBJ1-5; tentative D call: TRBD1 (5 bases). The CDR3 extends over 13 amino acids. Trimming shortened V by 6 bases and J by 1 base, and 7 bases separated the two germline ends. Germline CDR1 SNHLY, CDR2 FYNNEI.